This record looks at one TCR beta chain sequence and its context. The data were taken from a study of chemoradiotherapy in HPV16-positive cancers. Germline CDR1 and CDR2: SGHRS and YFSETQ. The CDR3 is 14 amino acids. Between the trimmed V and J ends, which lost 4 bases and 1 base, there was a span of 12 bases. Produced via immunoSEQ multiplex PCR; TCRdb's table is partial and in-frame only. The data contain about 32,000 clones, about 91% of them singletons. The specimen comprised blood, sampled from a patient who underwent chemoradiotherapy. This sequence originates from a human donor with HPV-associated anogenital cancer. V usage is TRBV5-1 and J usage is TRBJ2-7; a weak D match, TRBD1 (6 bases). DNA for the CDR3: TGCGCCAGCAGCGAGGACAGTCCTTCCTACGAGCAGTACTTC. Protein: CASSEDSPSYEQYF.